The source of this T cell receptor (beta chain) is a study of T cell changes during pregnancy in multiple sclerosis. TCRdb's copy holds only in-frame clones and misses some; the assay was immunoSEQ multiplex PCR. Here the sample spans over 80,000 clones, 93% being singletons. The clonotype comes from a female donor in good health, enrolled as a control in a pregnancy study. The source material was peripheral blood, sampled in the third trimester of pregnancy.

This CDR3 reads CASSLTGGPYEQYF. Written as DNA, the CDR3 is TGTGCCAGCAGCTTGACAGGGGGGCCCTACGAGCAGTACTTC. This sequence joins TRBV5-4 and TRBJ2-7; 8 bases align to TRBD1. Germline V gene data show CDR1 as SGHNT and CDR2 as YYREEE (reference sequence). The length of the CDR3 is 14 residues. V shed 1 base and J 2 bases; nucleotides not matched to a gene: 2.